This T cell receptor beta chain stems from a study of blood T cell repertoires in COVID-19. Study-level background: The origin of the acute and convalescent COVID-19 samples was the United States, Italy and Spain.

CDR1 and CDR2 from the germline V gene are SGHRS and YFSETQ. The ends lost 1 base at V and 12 bases at J; junction bases unmatched: 11. The CDR3 contains 15 residues. Sequencing used immunoSEQ multiplex PCR; TCRdb keeps in-frame clones, though not all of them. Found here are roughly 120,000 clones, more than 75% of them singletons; the top ten hold about 5%. The sequence came from a human donor in a cohort sampled during active COVID-19. Source material: peripheral blood. The chain employs TRBV5-1 and TRBJ2-1, with 9 nucleotides matching TRBD1. This chain's CDR3 is CASSLRTGAAGGQFF. The CDR3 bases are TGCGCCAGCAGCTTGAGGACAGGGGCCGCAGGGGGGCAGTTCTTC. The variable domain in full, with the rest retrieved from reference TRBV5-1 and TRBJ2-1, is KAGVTQTPRYLIKTRGQQVTLSCSPISGHRSVSWYQQTPGQGLQFLFEYFSETQRNKGNFPGRFSGRQFSNSRSEMNVSTLELGDSALYLCASSLRTGAAGGQFFGPGTRLTVL.